This is a list of T cell receptor beta chains from one sample in a study of T cells in tuberculosis. TCRdb's copy holds only in-frame clones and misses some; the assay was immunoSEQ multiplex PCR. The sample holds tens of thousands of clones, 90% to 95% seen once. Here the sequenced sample was PBMCs, taken at tuberculosis diagnosis. The source is an adult with tuberculosis. Some clones in this sample may be carry-over from other donors' samples. Each CDR3 is given with its conserved first and last residue.

V gene	CDR3 length	J gene	CDR3 protein
TRBV27	14	TRBJ1-1	CASSLGGANTEAFF
TRBV5-1	14	TRBJ2-5	CASSIGTDQETQYF
TRBV4-2	16	TRBJ1-3	CASSQDTQGGRNTIYF
TRBV29-1	17	TRBJ2-2	CSVPLGTALAPTGELFF
TRBV19	16	TRBJ1-1	CASRKPPGQGDTEAFF
TRBV18	14	TRBJ2-1	CASSPRALAGVGFF
TRBV15	15	TRBJ2-3	CATSRLAGGTDTQYF
TRBV19	16	TRBJ1-2	CASSMSMRRRDSGYTF
TRBV2	13	TRBJ2-3	CASSGLVLDTQYF
TRBV19	16	TRBJ2-2	CASSIPSTGVNGELFF
TRBV2	14	TRBJ2-2	CASKRESNTGELFF
TRBV6-1	19	TRBJ2-2	CASSEGVRGFIGNTGELFF
TRBV7-2	15	TRBJ2-7	CASSLEVGPSYEQYF
TRBV27	14	TRBJ1-1	CASSLPGMNTEAFF
TRBV4-1	16	TRBJ2-7	CASSQNGSGGDYEQYF
TRBV25-1	14	TRBJ1-2	CASSEYQANYGYTF
TRBV5-4	15	TRBJ2-3	CASSFRQGGTDTQYF
TRBV19	15	TRBJ1-2	CASSMGREARDGYTF
TRBV5-1	16	TRBJ1-1	CASSLMGHAGPGEAFF
TRBV11-2	15	TRBJ1-3	CASSLGRAEGNTIYF
TRBV9	19	TRBJ2-7	CASSPRGAGYRPASYEQYF
TRBV9	15	TRBJ1-4	CASSVAQGLGEKLFF
TRBV5-1	15	TRBJ1-2	CASSSGQGINYGYTF
TRBV7-2	13	TRBJ1-2	CASSSQGVYGYTF
TRBV7-6	17	TRBJ2-3	CASSLVGLAGGIDTQYF
TRBV15	16	TRBJ2-5	CATSRAGRGQVETQYF
TRBV28	13	TRBJ2-3	CASRTGGTDTQYF
TRBV19	15	TRBJ2-3	CASSIGDRATDTQYF
TRBV5-1	19	TRBJ2-2	CASSLFVGQGIPNTGELFF
TRBV6-5	15	TRBJ1-4	CASSYSGGLVEKLFF
TRBV19	14	TRBJ1-2	CASSTRVEVYGYTF
TRBV7-3	15	TRBJ1-1	CASSPGGRGRTEAFF
TRBV7-8	14	TRBJ2-7	CASEGQGLTYEQYF
TRBV25-1	16	TRBJ1-1	CASSESIRGRGTEAFF
TRBV29-1	14	TRBJ2-7	CSVGTGTGYNEQYF
TRBV7-6	14	TRBJ2-1	CASSLNLRDNEQFF
TRBV7-2	16	TRBJ2-6	CASSPPLSSGANVLTF
TRBV19	12	TRBJ2-3	CASSTTADTQYF
TRBV7-9	16	TRBJ1-1	CASSWNSGVGNTEAFF
TRBV27	14	TRBJ1-1	CASSLGQTNTEAFF
TRBV10-2	16	TRBJ2-7	CASSDVRTGTSYEQYF
TRBV5-5	12	TRBJ2-3	CASSKEKATQYF
TRBV15	20	TRBJ2-3	CATSRELGASGGRGTDTQYF
TRBV2	14	TRBJ2-5	CASIPAGGRETQYF
TRBV19	14	TRBJ1-1	CASSIRGPYTEAFF
TRBV10-3	15	TRBJ2-5	CAISESGGSQETQYF
TRBV7-9	16	TRBJ1-2	CASSSLWLDREYGYTF
TRBV7-3	15	TRBJ2-6	CASSSQGAGANVLTF
TRBV5-4	14	TRBJ1-3	CASSPGNSGNTIYF
TRBV18	14	TRBJ2-7	CASSPKFTAREQYF